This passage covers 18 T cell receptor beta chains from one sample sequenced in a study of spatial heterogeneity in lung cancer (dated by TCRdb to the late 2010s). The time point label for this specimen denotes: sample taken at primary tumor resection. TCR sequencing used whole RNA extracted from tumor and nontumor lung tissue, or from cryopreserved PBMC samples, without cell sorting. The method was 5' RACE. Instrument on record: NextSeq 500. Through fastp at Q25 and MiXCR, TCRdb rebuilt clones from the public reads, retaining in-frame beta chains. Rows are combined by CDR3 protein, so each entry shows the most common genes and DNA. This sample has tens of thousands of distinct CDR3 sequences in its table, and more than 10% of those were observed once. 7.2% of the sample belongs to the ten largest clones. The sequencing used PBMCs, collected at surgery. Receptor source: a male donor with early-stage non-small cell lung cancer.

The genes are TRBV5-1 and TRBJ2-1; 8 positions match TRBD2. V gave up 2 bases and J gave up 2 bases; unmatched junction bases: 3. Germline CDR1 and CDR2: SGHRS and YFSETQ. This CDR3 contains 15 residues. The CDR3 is CASSLPGGPYNEQFF. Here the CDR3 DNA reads TGCGCCAGCAGCTTACCGGGAGGGCCCTACAATGAGCAGTTCTTC.

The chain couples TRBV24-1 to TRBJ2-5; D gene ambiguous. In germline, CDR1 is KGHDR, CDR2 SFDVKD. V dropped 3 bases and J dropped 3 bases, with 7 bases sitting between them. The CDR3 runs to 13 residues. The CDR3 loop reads CATSDPGEETQYF. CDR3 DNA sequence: TGTGCCACCAGTGATCCCGGCGAAGAGACCCAGTACTTC.

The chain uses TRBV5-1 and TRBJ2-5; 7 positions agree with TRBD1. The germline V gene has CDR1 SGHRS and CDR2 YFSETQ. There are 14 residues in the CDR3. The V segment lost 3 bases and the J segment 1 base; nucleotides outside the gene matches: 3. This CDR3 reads CASSSQGTQETQYF. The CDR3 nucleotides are TGCGCCAGCAGCTCACAGGGGACCCAAGAGACCCAGTACTTC. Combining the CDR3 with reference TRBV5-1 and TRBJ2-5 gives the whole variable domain KAGVTQTPRYLIKTRGQQVTLSCSPISGHRSVSWYQQTPGQGLQFLFEYFSETQRNKGNFPGRFSGRQFSNSRSEMNVSTLELGDSALYLCASSSQGTQETQYFGPGTRLLVL.

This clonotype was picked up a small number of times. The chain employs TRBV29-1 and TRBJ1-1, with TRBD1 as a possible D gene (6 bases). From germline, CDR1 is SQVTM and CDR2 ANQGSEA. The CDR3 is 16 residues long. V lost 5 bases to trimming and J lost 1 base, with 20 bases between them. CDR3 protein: CSVRNRDRDPNTEAFF. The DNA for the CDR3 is TGCAGCGTTCGAAACAGGGACCGGGACCCGAACACTGAAGCTTTCTTT.

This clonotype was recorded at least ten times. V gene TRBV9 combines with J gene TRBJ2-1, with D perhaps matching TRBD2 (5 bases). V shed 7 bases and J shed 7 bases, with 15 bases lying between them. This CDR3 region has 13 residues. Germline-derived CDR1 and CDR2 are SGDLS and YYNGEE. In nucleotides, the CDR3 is TGTGCCAGCGGGAGCGGAGATCGGAATGAGCAGTTCTTC. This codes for CASGSGDRNEQFF.

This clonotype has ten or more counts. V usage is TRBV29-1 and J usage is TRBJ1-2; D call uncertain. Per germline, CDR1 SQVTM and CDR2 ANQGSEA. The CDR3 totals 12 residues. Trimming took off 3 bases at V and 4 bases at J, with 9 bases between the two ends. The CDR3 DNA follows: TGCAGCGTTGATGCGCCGCTCTATGGCTACACCTTC. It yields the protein CSVDAPLYGYTF.

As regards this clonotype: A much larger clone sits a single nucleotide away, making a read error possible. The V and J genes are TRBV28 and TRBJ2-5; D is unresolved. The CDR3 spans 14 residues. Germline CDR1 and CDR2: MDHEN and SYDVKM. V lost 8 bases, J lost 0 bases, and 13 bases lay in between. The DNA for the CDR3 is TGTGCCAGCGCCGTAGTAAGGGACCAAGAGACCCAGTACTTC. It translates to CASAVVRDQETQYF.

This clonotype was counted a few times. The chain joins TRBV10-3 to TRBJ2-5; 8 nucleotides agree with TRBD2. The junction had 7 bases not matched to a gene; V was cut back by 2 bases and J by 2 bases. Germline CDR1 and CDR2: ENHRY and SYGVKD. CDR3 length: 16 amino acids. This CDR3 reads CAISEGTSGTQETQYF. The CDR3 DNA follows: TGTGCCATCAGTGAGGGAACTAGCGGTACACAAGAGACCCAGTACTTC.

The CDR3 region is CASSLALAGDNEQFF. CDR3 nucleotide sequence: TGTGCCAGCAGCCTTGCTTTAGCGGGAGACAATGAGCAGTTCTTC. The V gene is TRBV5-6, the J gene TRBJ2-1; 9 bases match TRBD2. The J segment lost 5 bases and the V segment lost 4 bases, leaving 7 bases of the junction unmatched. The CDR3 has 15 residues. The germline V gene encodes CDR1 SGHDT and CDR2 YYEEEE.

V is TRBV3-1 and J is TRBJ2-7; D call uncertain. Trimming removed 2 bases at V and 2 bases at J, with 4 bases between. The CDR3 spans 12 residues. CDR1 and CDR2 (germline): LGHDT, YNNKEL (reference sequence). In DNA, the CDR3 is TGTGCCAGCAGCCAACTGACCTACGAGCAGTACTTC. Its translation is CASSQLTYEQYF.

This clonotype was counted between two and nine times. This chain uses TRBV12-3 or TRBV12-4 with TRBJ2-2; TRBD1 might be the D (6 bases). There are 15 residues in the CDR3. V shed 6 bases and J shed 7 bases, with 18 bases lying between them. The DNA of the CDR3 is TGTGCCAGCAGCTATAGACAGGCGGCTGGCGGGGAGCTGTTTTTT. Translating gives CASSYRQAAGGELFF.

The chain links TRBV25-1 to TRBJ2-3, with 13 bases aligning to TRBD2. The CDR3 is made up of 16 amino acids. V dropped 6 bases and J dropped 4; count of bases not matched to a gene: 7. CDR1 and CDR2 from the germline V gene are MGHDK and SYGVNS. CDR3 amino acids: CASSPGLAGIADTQYF. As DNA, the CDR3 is TGTGCCAGCAGCCCGGGACTAGCGGGAATCGCAGATACGCAGTATTTT.

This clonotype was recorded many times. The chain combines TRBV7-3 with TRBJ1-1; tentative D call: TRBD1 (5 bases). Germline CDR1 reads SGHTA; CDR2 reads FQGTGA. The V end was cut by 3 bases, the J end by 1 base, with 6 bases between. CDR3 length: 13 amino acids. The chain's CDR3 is CASSFGTNTEAFF. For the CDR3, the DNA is TGTGCCAGCAGCTTTGGGACGAACACTGAAGCTTTCTTT.

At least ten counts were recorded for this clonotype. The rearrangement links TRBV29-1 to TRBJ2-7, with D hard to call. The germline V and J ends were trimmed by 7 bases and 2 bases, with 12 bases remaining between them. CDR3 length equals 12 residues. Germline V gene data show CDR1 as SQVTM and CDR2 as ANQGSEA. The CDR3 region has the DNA TGCAGCGCCACGAGTATTCCCTACGAGCAGTACTTC. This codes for CSATSIPYEQYF.

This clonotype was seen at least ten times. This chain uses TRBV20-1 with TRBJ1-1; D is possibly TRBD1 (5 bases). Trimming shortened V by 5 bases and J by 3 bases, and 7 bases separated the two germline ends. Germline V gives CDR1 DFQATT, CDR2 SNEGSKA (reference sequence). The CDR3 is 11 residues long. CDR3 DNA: TGCAGTGCTCGAGGGGACACTGAAGCTTTCTTT. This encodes CSARGDTEAFF.

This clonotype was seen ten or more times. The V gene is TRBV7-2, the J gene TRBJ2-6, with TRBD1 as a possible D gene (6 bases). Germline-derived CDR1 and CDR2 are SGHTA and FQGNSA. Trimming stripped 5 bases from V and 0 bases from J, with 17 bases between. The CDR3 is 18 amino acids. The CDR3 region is CASSPQGTPSSGANVLTF. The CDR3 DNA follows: TGTGCCAGCAGCCCTCAGGGGACCCCGAGCTCTGGGGCCAACGTCCTGACTTTC.

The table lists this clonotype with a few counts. Written as DNA, the CDR3 is TGCAGCGTTGAATCAGGGTCCGTGCGGGGCTACACCTTC. It yields the protein CSVESGSVRGYTF. This chain links TRBV29-1 with TRBJ1-2, with a possible D match to TRBD1 (5 bases). The V gene's germline CDR1 is SQVTM and CDR2 ANQGSEA. The V gene lost 2 bases and the J gene lost 8 bases, with 15 bases spanning the gap. The CDR3 loop spans 13 amino acids. Looking up the rest from reference TRBV29-1 and TRBJ1-2 gives the full variable domain: SAVISQKPSRDICQRGTSLTIQCQVDSQVTMMFWYRQQPGQSLTLIATANQGSEATYESGFVIDKFPISRPNLTFSTLTVSNMSPEDSSIYLCSVESGSVRGYTFGSGTRLTVV.

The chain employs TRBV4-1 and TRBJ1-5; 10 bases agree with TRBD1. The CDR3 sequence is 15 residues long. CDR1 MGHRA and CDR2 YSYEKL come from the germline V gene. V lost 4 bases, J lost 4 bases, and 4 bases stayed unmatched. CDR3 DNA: TGCGCCAGCAGCCTCGGGACAGGGGCGAATCAGCCCCAGCATTTT. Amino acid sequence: CASSLGTGANQPQHF.